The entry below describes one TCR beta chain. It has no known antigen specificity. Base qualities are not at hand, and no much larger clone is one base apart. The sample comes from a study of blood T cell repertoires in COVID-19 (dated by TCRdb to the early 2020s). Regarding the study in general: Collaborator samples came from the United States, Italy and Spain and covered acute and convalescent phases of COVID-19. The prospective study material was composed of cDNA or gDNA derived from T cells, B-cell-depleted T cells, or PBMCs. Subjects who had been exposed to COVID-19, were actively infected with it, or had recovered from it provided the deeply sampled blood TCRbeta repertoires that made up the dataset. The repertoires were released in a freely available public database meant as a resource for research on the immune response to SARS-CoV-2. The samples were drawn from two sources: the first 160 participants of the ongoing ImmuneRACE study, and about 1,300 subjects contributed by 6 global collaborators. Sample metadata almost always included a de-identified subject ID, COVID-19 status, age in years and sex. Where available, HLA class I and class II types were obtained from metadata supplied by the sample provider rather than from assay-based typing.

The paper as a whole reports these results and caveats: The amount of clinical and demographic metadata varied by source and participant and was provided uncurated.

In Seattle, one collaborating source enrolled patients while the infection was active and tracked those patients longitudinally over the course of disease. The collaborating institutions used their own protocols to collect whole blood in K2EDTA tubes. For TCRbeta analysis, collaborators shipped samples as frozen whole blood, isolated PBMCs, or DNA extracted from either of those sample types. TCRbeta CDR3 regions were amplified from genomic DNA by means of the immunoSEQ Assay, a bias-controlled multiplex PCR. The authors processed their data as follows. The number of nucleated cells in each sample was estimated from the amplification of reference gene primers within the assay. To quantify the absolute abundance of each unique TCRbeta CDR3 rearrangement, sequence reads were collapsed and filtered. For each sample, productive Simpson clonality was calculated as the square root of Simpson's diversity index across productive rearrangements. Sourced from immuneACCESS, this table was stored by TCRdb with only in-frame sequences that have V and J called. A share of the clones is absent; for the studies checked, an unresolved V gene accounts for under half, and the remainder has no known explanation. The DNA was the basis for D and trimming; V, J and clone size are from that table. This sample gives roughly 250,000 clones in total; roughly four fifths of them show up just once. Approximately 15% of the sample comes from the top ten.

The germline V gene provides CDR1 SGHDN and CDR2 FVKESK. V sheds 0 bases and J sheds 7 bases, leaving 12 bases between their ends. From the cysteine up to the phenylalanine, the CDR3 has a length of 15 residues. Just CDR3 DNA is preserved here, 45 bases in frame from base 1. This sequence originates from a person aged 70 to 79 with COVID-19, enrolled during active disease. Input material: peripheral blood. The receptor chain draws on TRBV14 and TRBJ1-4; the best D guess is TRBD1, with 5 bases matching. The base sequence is TGTGCCAGCAGCCAAGATTACAAAGGGGCTGAAAAACTGTTTTTT. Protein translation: CASSQDYKGAEKLFF.